The rows below give T cell receptor beta chains drawn from one sample of a study of OX40 agonist ivuxolimab in advanced cancers. The method was immunoSEQ multiplex PCR; TCRdb's version includes in-frame clones alone and lacks a portion of them. The table records tens of thousands of clones, about 86% of them present only once. The sample here was CD4+ or CD8+ T cells sorted from blood, taken in a trial of the OX40 agonist ivuxolimab. The receptors here all came from an adult with an advanced solid tumor such as melanoma, head and neck, liver or kidney cancer. The CDR3 runs from the conserved cysteine through the conserved F or W. The order of the fields is V gene, J gene, D gene, clone size, CDR3 protein, CDR3 DNA. The D gene is left open where the match is weak. Rows give clone size only sometimes, using once, few, many, or a class for an expanded clone.

>TRBV28|TRBJ2-3|-|-
CASSFLGAGGTTDTQYF
TGTGCCAGCAGTTTCCTCGGGGCCGGAGGGACCACAGATACGCAGTATTTT
>TRBV5-1|TRBJ2-3|-|once
CASSLDTREGATTLTDTQYF
TGCGCCAGCAGCTTGGACACCAGGGAGGGGGCAACCACACTCACAGATACGCAGTATTTT
>TRBV25-1|TRBJ1-4|-|-
CASSERGEGQKLFF
TGTGCCAGCAGTGAGCGGGGGGAAGGGCAAAAACTGTTTTTT
>TRBV9|TRBJ1-1|-|-
CASSVGPNPFGATEAFF
TGTGCCAGCAGCGTAGGACCTAACCCATTTGGCGCCACTGAAGCTTTCTTT
>TRBV11-2|TRBJ2-2|-|few
CASIQGNTGELFF
TGTGCCAGCATTCAGGGAAACACCGGGGAGCTGTTTTTT
>TRBV7-9|TRBJ2-5|TRBD2|once
CASSLNGGRFQETQYF
TGTGCCAGCAGCTTAAATGGCGGGAGATTTCAAGAGACCCAGTACTTC
>TRBV27|TRBJ2-7|TRBD2|-
CASSSSSGLVGEQYF
TGTGCCAGCAGTTCGTCTAGCGGCTTAGTTGGCGAGCAGTACTTC
>TRBV18|TRBJ1-1|-|-
CASSQTGLGEAFF
TGTGCCAGCTCCCAAACAGGGCTGGGCGAAGCTTTCTTT
>TRBV6-1|TRBJ1-4|TRBD1|-
CASSGRDSINEKLFF
TGTGCCAGCAGTGGCCGGGACAGTATTAATGAAAAACTGTTTTTT
>TRBV15|TRBJ1-1|-|-
CATSRVGEKRNTEAFF
TGTGCCACCAGCAGAGTCGGAGAGAAACGTAACACTGAAGCTTTCTTT
>TRBV28|TRBJ1-4|-|-
CASSLGGLGDEKLFF
TGTGCCAGCAGCCTGGGCGGGCTGGGGGATGAAAAACTGTTTTTT
>TRBV6-1|TRBJ1-5|-|-
CASSAYIYSSNQPQHF
TGTGCCAGCAGTGCCTATATTTATAGCAGCAATCAGCCCCAGCATTTT
>TRBV4-1|TRBJ1-2|-|-
CASSQTGGYGYTF
TGCGCCAGCAGCCAGACTGGCGGGTATGGCTACACCTTC